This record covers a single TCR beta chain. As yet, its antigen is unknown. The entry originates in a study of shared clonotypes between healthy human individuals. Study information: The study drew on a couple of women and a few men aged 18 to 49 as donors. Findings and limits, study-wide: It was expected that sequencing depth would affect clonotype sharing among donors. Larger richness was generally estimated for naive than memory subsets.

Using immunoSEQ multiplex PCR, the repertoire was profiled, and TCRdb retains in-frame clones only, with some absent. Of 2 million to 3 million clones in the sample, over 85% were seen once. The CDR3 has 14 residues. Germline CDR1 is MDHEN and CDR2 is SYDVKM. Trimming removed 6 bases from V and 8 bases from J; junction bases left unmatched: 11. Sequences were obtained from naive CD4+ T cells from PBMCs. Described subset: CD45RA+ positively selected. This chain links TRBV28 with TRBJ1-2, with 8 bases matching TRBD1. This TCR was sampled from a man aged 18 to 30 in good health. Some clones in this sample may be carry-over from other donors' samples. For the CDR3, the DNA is TGTGCCAGCAGCCTCCGGGACAGGATTTCAGGCTACACCTTC. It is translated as CASSLRDRISGYTF.